Listed below are T cell receptor beta chains from one sample, sequenced in a study of blood T cell repertoires in COVID-19. The data were produced by immunoSEQ multiplex PCR, yet TCRdb's version contains in-frame clones alone and is incomplete. The top ten clones hold around 13% of a sample with approximately 82,000 clones, 80% to 90% of them seen once. Material: peripheral blood. The source is a man between 65 and 80 years old with active or convalescent COVID-19. CDR3s include the opening cysteine and the closing phenylalanine or tryptophan.

v_gene: TRBV4-2; j_gene: TRBJ2-1; CDR3aa: CASSQGPRDSYNEQFF
v_gene: TRBV6-5; j_gene: TRBJ1-3; CDR3aa: CASSGSVGNTIYF
v_gene: TRBV18; j_gene: TRBJ2-2; CDR3aa: CASSPNSSPGELFF
v_gene: TRBV28; j_gene: TRBJ2-7; CDR3aa: CASAWGGINEQYF
v_gene: TRBV4-1; j_gene: TRBJ1-3; CDR3aa: CASSLEGGPGNTIYF
v_gene: TRBV15; j_gene: TRBJ2-1; CDR3aa: CATSRPGGLGNEQFF
v_gene: TRBV14; j_gene: TRBJ2-7; CDR3aa: CASSPGVTGGTYEQYF
v_gene: TRBV7-2; j_gene: TRBJ2-4; CDR3aa: CASGYRVGKNIQYF
v_gene: TRBV18; j_gene: TRBJ1-4; CDR3aa: CASSPSQAGTGEKLFF
v_gene: TRBV9; j_gene: TRBJ2-2; CDR3aa: CASSVGLANTGELFF
v_gene: TRBV21-1; j_gene: TRBJ1-2; CDR3aa: CASSKRNPRTQTGKVSYTF
v_gene: TRBV19; j_gene: TRBJ2-7; CDR3aa: CASSKGPTPYEQYF
v_gene: TRBV18; j_gene: TRBJ1-5; CDR3aa: CASSLLGVSNQPQHF
v_gene: TRBV4-1; j_gene: TRBJ1-5; CDR3aa: CASSQGDSRALGQPQHF
v_gene: TRBV18; j_gene: TRBJ2-7; CDR3aa: CASSPGGTVSYEQYF
v_gene: TRBV5-1; j_gene: TRBJ2-5; CDR3aa: CASSLAGGGRQETQYF
v_gene: TRBV9; j_gene: TRBJ2-2; CDR3aa: CASSVRRENTGELFF
v_gene: TRBV6-5; j_gene: TRBJ2-7; CDR3aa: CASRTSGISSYEQYF
v_gene: TRBV20-1; j_gene: TRBJ2-5; CDR3aa: CSARLLETQYF
v_gene: TRBV20-1; j_gene: TRBJ1-5; CDR3aa: CSASKGPGSNQPQHF
v_gene: TRBV10-3; j_gene: TRBJ2-1; CDR3aa: CAISRTSGTHNEQFF
v_gene: TRBV30; j_gene: TRBJ1-2; CDR3aa: CAWIGKPGQPHGGYGYTF
v_gene: TRBV6-5; j_gene: TRBJ1-2; CDR3aa: CASGGRGIYGYTF
v_gene: TRBV19; j_gene: TRBJ2-7; CDR3aa: CASSPGISYEQYF
v_gene: TRBV5-1; j_gene: TRBJ2-7; CDR3aa: CASSFLAGGDYEQYF
v_gene: TRBV19; j_gene: TRBJ2-6; CDR3aa: CASSSGSGANVLTF
v_gene: TRBV29-1; j_gene: TRBJ1-1; CDR3aa: CSVAGRLNTEAFF
v_gene: TRBV5-1; j_gene: TRBJ2-3; CDR3aa: CASSRTSGRGDTQYF
v_gene: TRBV28; j_gene: TRBJ1-5; CDR3aa: CASSSGQGDQPQHF
v_gene: TRBV30; j_gene: TRBJ1-2; CDR3aa: CAWSPARGYGYTF
v_gene: TRBV7-2; j_gene: TRBJ2-7; CDR3aa: CASSLRPSGTYEQYF
v_gene: TRBV3-1/TRBV3-2; j_gene: TRBJ2-7; CDR3aa: CASSQDPTGPYEQYF
v_gene: TRBV18; j_gene: TRBJ2-4; CDR3aa: CASSPPGGNIQYF
v_gene: TRBV10-3; j_gene: TRBJ2-5; CDR3aa: CAISSGTGAFEETQYF
v_gene: TRBV3-1/TRBV3-2; j_gene: TRBJ1-6; CDR3aa: CASSQDSRVPLHF
v_gene: TRBV6-6; j_gene: TRBJ2-7; CDR3aa: CASRRSIRGDEQYF
v_gene: TRBV7-9; j_gene: TRBJ2-1; CDR3aa: CASSTSGTVNEQFF
v_gene: TRBV5-1; j_gene: TRBJ1-3; CDR3aa: CASSSGQVGNTIYF
v_gene: TRBV28; j_gene: TRBJ1-2; CDR3aa: CASSVGQGTSGYTF
v_gene: TRBV9; j_gene: TRBJ2-7; CDR3aa: CASSVGLGLAGGAYEQYF
v_gene: TRBV29-1; j_gene: TRBJ1-1; CDR3aa: CSAQGQIEAFF
v_gene: TRBV10-2; j_gene: TRBJ2-3; CDR3aa: CASSNVLAGGRSTDTQYF
v_gene: TRBV5-1; j_gene: TRBJ1-4; CDR3aa: CASSLAGGTTNEKLFF
v_gene: TRBV9; j_gene: TRBJ2-7; CDR3aa: CASSATSGPYEQYF
v_gene: TRBV19; j_gene: TRBJ2-5; CDR3aa: CASTPSTVNQETQYF
v_gene: TRBV6-5; j_gene: TRBJ2-7; CDR3aa: CASSYRFVEGYEQYF
v_gene: TRBV4-1; j_gene: TRBJ2-7; CDR3aa: CAPRRRYDRLAGLIYEQYF
v_gene: TRBV5-4; j_gene: TRBJ1-2; CDR3aa: CASSQGQLIYGYTF
v_gene: TRBV5-1; j_gene: TRBJ2-2; CDR3aa: CASSRLAGGPGGELFF
v_gene: TRBV9; j_gene: TRBJ2-5; CDR3aa: CASSPGWGGTVQETQYF
v_gene: TRBV19; j_gene: TRBJ1-6; CDR3aa: CASSITRSGSGISPLHF
v_gene: TRBV7-2; j_gene: TRBJ1-1; CDR3aa: CASSPQAGGEAFF